This T cell receptor (beta chain) came from a study of blood T cell repertoires in COVID-19 (dated by TCRdb to 2018 to 2020). Background for the entire study: Samples covering the acute and convalescent phases of COVID-19 were provided by collaborators in the United States, Italy and Spain. A de-identified subject ID, COVID-19 status, age in years and sex were almost always included in the sample metadata. Samples were obtained from the ongoing ImmuneRACE study (first 160 participants) and from 1,000 to 1,500 subjects provided by 6 global collaborators. A freely available public database, intended as a resource for researchers studying the immune response to SARS-CoV-2, is where the repertoires were released. The material from the prospective study consisted of cDNA or gDNA derived from T cells, B-cell-depleted T cells, or PBMCs. Where HLA class I and class II types were available, the types were taken from metadata supplied by the sample provider, not from assay-based typing. Deeply sampled blood TCRbeta repertoires from subjects exposed to, actively infected with, or recovered from COVID-19 were included in the dataset.

TCRbeta CDR3 regions were amplified from genomic DNA by means of the immunoSEQ Assay, a bias-controlled multiplex PCR. In the paper's pipeline: The number of nucleated cells in each sample was estimated from the amplification of reference gene primers within the assay. To quantify the absolute abundance of each unique TCRbeta CDR3 rearrangement, sequence reads were collapsed and filtered. For each sample, productive Simpson clonality was calculated by taking the square root of Simpson's diversity index across productive rearrangements. The clones in this table, taken by TCRdb from immuneACCESS, are in-frame only. Not every clone is retained; where verified, under half of the shortfall comes from an unresolved V gene, and the cause of the rest is unknown. The DNA was the basis for D and trimming; V, J and clone size are from that table. The sample table holds about 360,000 clones, of which about 80% were seen once. The ten largest account for 0.85% to 1.2% of the sample.

Collaborating institutions collected whole blood in K2EDTA tubes following their own protocols. Collaborator samples were shipped for TCRbeta analysis as frozen whole blood, isolated PBMCs, or DNA extracted from either sample type. In this sample, this clone turned up a few times. It lacks a known antigen. No base-level quality is on record; no much larger clone is a single base apart. The CDR3 contains 17 residues, cysteine and phenylalanine counted. Only the CDR3 part of the read is kept: 51 bases, read in frame from the first base. The germline V gene sets CDR1 to SGHDT and CDR2 to YYEEEE. V and J lose 4 bases and 4 bases, and a span of 23 bases separates them. The full study reports these points: Clinical and demographic metadata were provided uncurated, with the amount varying by source and participant.

The specimen was peripheral blood. This chain joins TRBV5-6 to TRBJ1-1; a confident D gene designation cannot be given. This TCR came from a human donor with acute or convalescent COVID-19. The donor label of this sample is uncertain. The CDR3 is CASSPNGAGLFATEAFF. Here is the DNA: TGTGCCAGCAGCCCGAACGGAGCTGGCCTTTTTGCCACTGAAGCTTTCTTT.